The 16 T cell receptor beta chains reported below all come from one sample, sequenced in a study of T cells after yellow fever vaccination. TCRdb reprocessed the 5' RACE reads via MiXCR and lists one record per CDR3 protein. The profile shows 300,000 to 450,000 distinct CDR3 sequences, 7% to 10% of them singletons. Here the sequenced sample was PBMCs, taken about 41 days after the first yellow fever vaccination. These receptors all come from a man younger than 35 who received the YFV17D yellow fever vaccine.

This clonotype was picked up many times. This chain uses TRBV5-8 with TRBJ2-3; 7 positions agree with TRBD2. V lost 0 bases, J lost 8 bases, and 9 bases stayed unmatched. Germline V gives CDR1 SGHTS, CDR2 YDEGEE. The CDR3 has 15 residues. This CDR3 reads CASSLGAARGSTQYF. Written as DNA, the CDR3 is TGTGCCAGCAGCTTGGGTGCTGCGCGGGGGAGTACGCAGTATTTT.

The table lists this clonotype with many counts. V gene TRBV5-1 combines with J gene TRBJ2-7, with D perhaps assigned TRBD1 or TRBD2 (5 bases each). The germline V gene encodes CDR1 SGHRS and CDR2 YFSETQ. The CDR3 runs 11 residues. Trimming removed 5 bases from V and 6 bases from J, with 9 bases in between. CDR3 in DNA: TGCGCCAGCAGTGAGGGGTCCGAGCAGTACTTC. Amino acids: CASSEGSEQYF. The entire variable domain, with the rest obtained from reference TRBV5-1 and TRBJ2-7, is as follows: KAGVTQTPRYLIKTRGQQVTLSCSPISGHRSVSWYQQTPGQGLQFLFEYFSETQRNKGNFPGRFSGRQFSNSRSEMNVSTLELGDSALYLCASSEGSEQYFGPGTRLTVT.

This clonotype was seen ten or more times. This chain uses TRBV7-8 with TRBJ1-5; D uncertain. Trimming cost V 5 bases and J 3 bases, with 17 bases left between them. Germline-derived CDR1 and CDR2 are SGHVS and FQNEAQ. The CDR3 covers 16 residues. The CDR3: CASSHINYSPNQPQHF. In DNA, the CDR3 is TGTGCCAGCAGCCATATTAACTATAGCCCCAATCAGCCCCAGCATTTT. The complete variable domain, with remaining parts taken from reference TRBV7-8 and TRBJ1-5, reads GAGVSQSPRYKVAKRGQDVALRCDPISGHVSLFWYQQALGQGPEFLTYFQNEAQLDKSGLPSDRFFAERPEGSVSTLKIQRTQQEDSAVYLCASSHINYSPNQPQHFGDGTRLSIL.

This clonotype was found a few times. This rearrangement joins TRBV6-5 to TRBJ2-1; TRBD1 is a possible D gene (6 bases). This CDR3 is built from 15 residues. V shed 2 bases and J shed 1 base, with 9 bases lying between them. Germline values: CDR1 MNHEY, CDR2 SVGAGI. The chain's CDR3 is CASSYTGPSYNEQFF. The DNA of the CDR3 is TGTGCCAGCAGTTACACAGGGCCGTCCTACAATGAGCAGTTCTTC.

This clonotype has a handful of counts. The chain is built from TRBV11-3 and TRBJ2-1; the D gene is possibly TRBD2 (5 bases). CDR1 and CDR2 from the germline V gene are SGHNT and YENEEA. The CDR3 is made up of 13 amino acids. The germline V and J ends were trimmed by 3 bases and 10 bases, with 13 bases remaining between them. CDR3 nucleotide sequence: TGTGCCAGCAGCTTTACCCGGGATACGGAGCAGTTCTTC. It encodes CASSFTRDTEQFF.

The J gene is TRBJ1-4, the V gene TRBV12-3 or TRBV12-4; TRBD1 aligns across 8 bases. Trimming cost V 7 bases and J 10 bases; bases outside gene matches: 5. There are 12 residues in the CDR3. The CDR3 is CASTGQGGKLFF. The CDR3 nucleotides read TGTGCCAGCACTGGACAGGGAGGAAAACTGTTTTTT.

A single count supports this clonotype. The chain has TRBV4-1 and TRBJ2-5, with D perhaps being TRBD1 or TRBD2 (6 bases each). Germline V gene lookup returns CDR1 MGHRA and CDR2 YSYEKL. This CDR3 comprises 14 residues. Trimming cost V 4 bases and J 4 bases, with 13 bases left between them. The CDR3 reads CASSRLGGGETQYF. The CDR3, as DNA: TGCGCCAGCAGCCGTCTCGGAGGGGGAGAGACCCAGTACTTC.

The chain joins TRBV28 to TRBJ1-4; tentative D call: TRBD1 (6 bases). This CDR3 contains 12 residues. In germline, CDR1 is MDHEN, CDR2 SYDVKM. V was clipped by 11 bases and J by 8 bases, with 15 bases between them. CDR3 sequence: CACQGRREKLFF. The CDR3 bases are TGTGCCTGCCAGGGGCGACGGGAAAAACTGTTTTTT.

This clonotype was seen a few times. The gene calls are TRBV12-3 or TRBV12-4 and TRBJ2-2; weak D call: TRBD1 (6 bases). Trimming removed 4 bases at V and 5 bases at J, with 14 bases between. The CDR3 has 15 residues. CDR3 nucleotides: TGTGCCAGCAGTTATTATGGGGGCGCGACCGGGGAGCTGTTTTTT. Translating gives CASSYYGGATGELFF.

The rearrangement links TRBV20-1 to TRBJ2-6, with D unclear. Germline V gene lookup returns CDR1 DFQATT and CDR2 SNEGSKA (reference sequence). The CDR3 runs 12 residues. Trimming took off 6 bases at V and 4 bases at J, with 7 bases between the two ends. The chain's CDR3 is CSATPGANVLTF. The DNA for the CDR3 is TGCAGTGCCACACCCGGGGCCAACGTCCTGACTTTC.

This clonotype occurred a few times. The rearrangement uses TRBV20-1 and TRBJ1-6, with D uncertain. The CDR3 extends over 13 amino acids. The germline gives CDR1 DFQATT, CDR2 SNEGSKA (reference sequence). Trimming stripped 1 base from V and 7 bases from J, with 8 bases between. This CDR3 reads CSARVQSNSPLHF. In DNA, the CDR3 is TGCAGTGCTAGAGTACAGTCCAATTCACCCCTCCACTTT.

V usage is TRBV12-3 or TRBV12-4 and J usage is TRBJ2-7; 9 bases map to TRBD1. CDR3 length: 14 residues. V trimming: 6 bases; J trimming: 2 bases; junction bases outside the gene matches: 5. This chain's CDR3 is CASSRTGAPYEQYF. CDR3 nucleotide sequence: TGTGCCAGCAGCAGGACAGGGGCGCCCTACGAGCAGTACTTC.

The V call is TRBV19, the J call TRBJ2-1, with D possibly TRBD2 on 6 matching bases. The CDR3 runs 15 residues. The V end lost 3 bases, the J end lost 3 bases, and 12 bases lay between the germline ends. Germline V lookup: CDR1 LNHDA, CDR2 SQIVND (reference sequence). This chain's CDR3 is CASSMAGGYYNEQFF. The CDR3, as DNA: TGTGCCAGTAGTATGGCTGGGGGGTACTACAATGAGCAGTTCTTC.

The gene calls are TRBV5-1 and TRBJ2-2; TRBD1 matches at 7 bases. CDR1 and CDR2 (germline): SGHRS, YFSETQ. CDR3 size: 15 residues. J lost 6 bases, V lost 6 bases, and 11 bases had no gene match. For the CDR3, the DNA is TGCGCCAGCACCTCCCCCCGACAGGGCTCCGGGGAGCTGTTTTTT. It is translated as CASTSPRQGSGELFF.

This clonotype was seen a few times. This chain connects TRBV14 to TRBJ2-7; TRBD1 agrees at 7 bases. The CDR3 extends over 13 amino acids. V dropped 2 bases and J dropped 6; count of bases not matched to a gene: 4. Looked up from germline, CDR1 is SGHDN and CDR2 is FVKESK. In nucleotides, the CDR3 is TGTGCCAGCAGCCAACTTACAGGGGCCGAGCAGTACGTC. It codes for CASSQLTGAEQYV.

This clonotype was seen more than once but under ten times. A read error may account for a junction end that differs from germline. The rearrangement joins TRBV28 to TRBJ2-4, with D maybe TRBD2 (6 bases). The V gene's germline CDR1 is MDHEN and CDR2 SYDVKM. This CDR3 is 12 amino acids long. Written as DNA, the CDR3 is TGTGCCAGCAGTTTCGGACTCGGCGGGGAGGCCTTC. As protein: CASSFGLGGEAF.